The 11 T cell receptor beta chains below were found in one sample sequenced in a study of blood T cells in healthy people across ages. Combining a sample-barcoded 5' primer with a J-beta primer mix, a second PCR ran for about 6 to 11 cycles. TCRdb passed the 5' RACE reads through MiXCR, listing each CDR3 protein once. The table shows about 670,000 distinct CDR3 sequences, with 40% to 50% occurring only once. Sequenced sample: blood. The receptors here all came from an elderly man in good health.

The CDR3 bases are TGTGCCAGCAGCCACCTCCCCCTGGGGACTGAAGCTTTCTTT. This codes for CASSHLPLGTEAFF. The gene calls are TRBV14 and TRBJ1-1; the D is unclear. There are 14 residues in the CDR3. V was cut by 3 bases and J by 5 bases, with 13 bases left in between. Germline V gene data show CDR1 as SGHDN and CDR2 as FVKESK.

The chain has TRBV4-3 and TRBJ2-1; D is ambiguous. CDR3 length: 16 residues. Trimming took off 4 bases at V and 6 bases at J, with 19 bases between the two ends. The V gene's germline CDR1 is LGHNA and CDR2 YSLEER. The chain's CDR3 is CASSPFLRTSGNEQFF. DNA of the CDR3: TGCGCCAGCAGCCCCTTCCTCAGGACCTCGGGCAATGAGCAGTTCTTC.

The V gene is TRBV7-2, the J gene TRBJ1-4, with no clear D. CDR1 and CDR2 from the germline V gene are SGHTA and FQGNSA. This CDR3 is built from 13 residues. V was pared by 3 bases and J by 7 bases, with 9 bases between. CDR3 residues: CASSLGGVEKLFF. The CDR3 DNA sequence: TGTGCCAGCAGCTTGGGTGGAGTTGAAAAACTGTTTTTT.

The chain recombines TRBV20-1 with TRBJ2-7; D not certain. Looked up from germline, CDR1 is DFQATT and CDR2 is SNEGSKA (reference sequence). The CDR3 has 12 amino acids. V shed 0 bases and J shed 2 bases, with 5 bases lying between them. The CDR3 nucleotides read TGCAGTGCTAGAGACGGAGCCTACGAGCAGTACTTC. As protein: CSARDGAYEQYF.

This clonotype was seen a handful of times. The chain combines TRBV12-5 with TRBJ2-5; D possibly corresponds to TRBD1 (6 bases). The V end was cut by 8 bases, the J end by 2 bases, with 18 bases between. CDR3 length equals 15 residues. CDR1 LGHNT and CDR2 FRNRAP come from the germline V gene. The chain's CDR3 is CASTLSWGRQETQYF. CDR3 DNA sequence: TGTGCTAGTACCCTCTCTTGGGGGCGGCAAGAGACCCAGTACTTC.

In regard to this clonotype: An end of the junction does not agree with germline; a read error may underlie this. The rearrangement uses TRBV4-1 and TRBJ2-2; 7 bases map to TRBD1. The CDR3 runs to 14 residues. CDR1 and CDR2 (germline): MGHRA, YSYEKL. CDR3 nucleotide sequence: TGCGCCACCCGGACAGGCTTTAACACCGGGGAGCCGTTTTTT. Its protein is CATRTGFNTGEPFF.

This clonotype has a handful of counts. The V gene is TRBV20-1, the J gene TRBJ1-1; no firm D call. In germline, CDR1 is DFQATT, CDR2 SNEGSKA (reference sequence). The V gene lost 1 base and the J gene lost 4 bases, with 16 bases spanning the gap. This CDR3 contains 15 residues. The CDR3, as DNA: TGCAGTGCTAGAGTACCCGGGCCCAAAAGCACTGAAGCTTTCTTT. Translating it yields CSARVPGPKSTEAFF.

This chain uses TRBV7-3 with TRBJ2-5; D is ambiguous. The germline CDR1 and CDR2 sequences are SGHTA and FQGTGA. This CDR3 is 15 amino acids long. With 5 bases removed from V and 5 bases from J, the gap between germline ends came to 18 bases. The DNA for the CDR3 is TGTGCCAGCAGCCCAACCAGCCTTCTGGGCGAGACCCAGTACTTC. Translated, it gives CASSPTSLLGETQYF.

Remarks on this clonotype: At one of its ends the junction is not consistent with the germline gene, which may arise from a read error. The J gene is TRBJ1-2, the V gene TRBV9, with TRBD1 as a possible D gene (6 bases). The CDR3 runs 13 residues. Germline CDR1 is SGDLS and CDR2 is YYNGEE. DNA for the CDR3: TGTGTCAGCAGCGTACAGGGTGGTTATGGCTACACCTTC. Translation gives CVSSVQGGYGYTF.

The chain joins TRBV6-1 to TRBJ1-4; D is undetermined. Trimming stripped 4 bases from V and 8 bases from J, with 8 bases between. The CDR3 runs 12 residues. Germline-derived CDR1 and CDR2 are MNHNS and SASEGT. The CDR3 sequence: CASSVRGEKLFF. CDR3 DNA: TGTGCCAGCAGTGTGAGAGGCGAAAAACTGTTTTTT.

The sample holds a few counts of this clonotype. The rearrangement joins TRBV7-2 to TRBJ2-5; 9 bases fit TRBD1. Looked up from germline, CDR1 is SGHTA and CDR2 is FQGNSA. The ends lost 0 bases at V and 4 bases at J; junction bases unmatched: 3. CDR3 size: 15 residues. CDR3 nucleotides: TGTGCCAGCAGCTTAGCACAGGGGGCTTCAGAGACCCAGTACTTC. Residues: CASSLAQGASETQYF.